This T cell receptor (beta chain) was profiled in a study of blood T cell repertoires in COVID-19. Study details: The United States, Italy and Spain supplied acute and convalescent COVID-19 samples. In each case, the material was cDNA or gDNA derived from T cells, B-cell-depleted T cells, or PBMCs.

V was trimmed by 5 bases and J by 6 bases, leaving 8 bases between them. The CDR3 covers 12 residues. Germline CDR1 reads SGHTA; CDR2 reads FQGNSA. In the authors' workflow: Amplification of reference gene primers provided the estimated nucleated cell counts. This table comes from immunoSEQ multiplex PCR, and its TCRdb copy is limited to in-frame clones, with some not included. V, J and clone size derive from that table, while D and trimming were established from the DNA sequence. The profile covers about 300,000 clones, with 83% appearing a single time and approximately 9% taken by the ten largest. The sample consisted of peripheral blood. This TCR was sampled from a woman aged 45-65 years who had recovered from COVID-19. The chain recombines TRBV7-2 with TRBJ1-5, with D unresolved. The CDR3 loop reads CASSVTAQPQHF. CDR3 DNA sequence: TGTGCCAGCAGCGTCACAGCTCAGCCCCAGCATTTT.